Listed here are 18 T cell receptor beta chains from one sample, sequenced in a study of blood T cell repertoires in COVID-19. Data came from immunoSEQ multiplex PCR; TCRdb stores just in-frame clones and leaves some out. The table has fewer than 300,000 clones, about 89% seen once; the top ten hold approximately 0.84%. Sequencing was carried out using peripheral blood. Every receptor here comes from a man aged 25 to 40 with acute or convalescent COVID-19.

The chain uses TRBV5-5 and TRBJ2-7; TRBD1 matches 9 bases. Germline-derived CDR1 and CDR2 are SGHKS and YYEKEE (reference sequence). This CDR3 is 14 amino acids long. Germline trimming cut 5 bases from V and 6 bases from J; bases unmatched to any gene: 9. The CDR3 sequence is CASSRPGQGFEQYF. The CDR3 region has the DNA TGTGCCAGCAGTCGCCCGGGACAGGGATTCGAGCAGTACTTC.

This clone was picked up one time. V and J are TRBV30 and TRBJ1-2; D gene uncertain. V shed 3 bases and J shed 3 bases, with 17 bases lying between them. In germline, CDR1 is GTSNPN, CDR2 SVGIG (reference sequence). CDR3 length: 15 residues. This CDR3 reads CAWRRLGGGDYGYTF. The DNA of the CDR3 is TGTGCCTGGAGACGGTTGGGAGGCGGAGACTATGGCTACACCTTC.

In nucleotides, the CDR3 is TGTGCCAGCAGTTACGCCTATGGGCCCCAGCATTTT. It yields the protein CASSYAYGPQHF. The chain employs TRBV6-5 and TRBJ1-5, with D hard to call. This CDR3 contains 12 residues. The V end was cut by 2 bases, the J end by 9 bases, with 8 bases between. Germline assignment: CDR1 MNHEY and CDR2 SVGAGI.

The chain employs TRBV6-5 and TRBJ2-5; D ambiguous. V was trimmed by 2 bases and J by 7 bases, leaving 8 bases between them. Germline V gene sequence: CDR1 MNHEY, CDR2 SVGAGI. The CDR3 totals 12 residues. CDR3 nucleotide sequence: TGTGCCAGCAGTTACACGACGGGGACCCAGTACTTC. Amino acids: CASSYTTGTQYF.

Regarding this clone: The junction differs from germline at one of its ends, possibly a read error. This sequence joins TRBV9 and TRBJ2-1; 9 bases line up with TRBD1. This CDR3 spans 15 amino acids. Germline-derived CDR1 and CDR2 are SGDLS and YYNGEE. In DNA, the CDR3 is TGTGCCAGCACCATAACAGGGGGCTCCGACAATGAGCAGTTCTTC. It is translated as CASTITGGSDNEQFF.

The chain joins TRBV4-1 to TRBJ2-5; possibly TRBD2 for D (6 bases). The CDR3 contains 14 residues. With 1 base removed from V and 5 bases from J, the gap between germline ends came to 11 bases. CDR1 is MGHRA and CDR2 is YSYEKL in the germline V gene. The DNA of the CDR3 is TGCGCCAGCAGCCAAGGGATGCGGGGCGAGACCCAGTACTTC. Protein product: CASSQGMRGETQYF.

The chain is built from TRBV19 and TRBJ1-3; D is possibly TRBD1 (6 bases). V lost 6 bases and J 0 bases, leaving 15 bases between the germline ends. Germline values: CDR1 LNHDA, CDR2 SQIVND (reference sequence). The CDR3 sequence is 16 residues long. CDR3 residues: CASSLGRGTSGNTIYF. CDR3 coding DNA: TGTGCCAGTAGCCTGGGAAGGGGGACCTCTGGAAACACCATATATTTT.

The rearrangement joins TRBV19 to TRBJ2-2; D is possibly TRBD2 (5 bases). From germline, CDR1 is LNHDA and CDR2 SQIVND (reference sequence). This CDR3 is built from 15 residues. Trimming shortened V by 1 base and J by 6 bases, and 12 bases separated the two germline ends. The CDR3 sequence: CASSIVGSFSGELFF. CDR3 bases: TGTGCCAGTAGTATAGTGGGGAGTTTCTCCGGGGAGCTGTTTTTT.

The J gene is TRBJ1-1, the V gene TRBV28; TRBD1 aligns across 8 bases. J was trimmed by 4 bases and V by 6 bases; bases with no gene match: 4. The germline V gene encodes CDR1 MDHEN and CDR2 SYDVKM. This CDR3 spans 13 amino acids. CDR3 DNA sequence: TGTGCCAGCAGAGAGGACAGGGCCACTGAAGCTTTCTTT. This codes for CASREDRATEAFF.

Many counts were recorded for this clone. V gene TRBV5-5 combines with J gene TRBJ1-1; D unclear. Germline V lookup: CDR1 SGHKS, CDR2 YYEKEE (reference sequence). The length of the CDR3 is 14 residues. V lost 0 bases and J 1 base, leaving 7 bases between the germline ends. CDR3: CASSLGTANTEAFF. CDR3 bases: TGTGCCAGCAGCTTGGGTACAGCGAACACTGAAGCTTTCTTT.

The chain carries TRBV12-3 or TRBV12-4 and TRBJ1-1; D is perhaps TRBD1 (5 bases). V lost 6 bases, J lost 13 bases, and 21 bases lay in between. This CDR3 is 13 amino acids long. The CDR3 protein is CASRDRQNKNGFF. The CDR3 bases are TGTGCCAGCAGGGACCGACAGAATAAAAACGGTTTCTTT.

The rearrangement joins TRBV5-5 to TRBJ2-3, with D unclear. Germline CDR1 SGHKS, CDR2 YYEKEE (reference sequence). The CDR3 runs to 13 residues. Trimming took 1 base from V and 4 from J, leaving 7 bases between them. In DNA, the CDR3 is TGTGCCAGCAGCTTGTCTCTAGCAGATACGCAGTATTTT. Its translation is CASSLSLADTQYF.

CDR3 nucleotide sequence: TGTGCCAGCAGATCAGACAGGGGCTACGAGCAGTACTTC. Protein: CASRSDRGYEQYF. V and J are TRBV6-5 and TRBJ2-7; 8 positions match TRBD1. Germline V lookup: CDR1 MNHEY, CDR2 SVGAGI. The CDR3 totals 13 residues. The J segment lost 3 bases and the V segment lost 6 bases, leaving 4 bases of the junction unmatched.

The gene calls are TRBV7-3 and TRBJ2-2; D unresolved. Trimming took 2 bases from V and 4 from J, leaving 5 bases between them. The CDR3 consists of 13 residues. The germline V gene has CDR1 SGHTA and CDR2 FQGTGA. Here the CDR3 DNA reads TGTGCCAGCAGCTTATCGAGCACCGGGGAGCTGTTTTTT. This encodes CASSLSSTGELFF.

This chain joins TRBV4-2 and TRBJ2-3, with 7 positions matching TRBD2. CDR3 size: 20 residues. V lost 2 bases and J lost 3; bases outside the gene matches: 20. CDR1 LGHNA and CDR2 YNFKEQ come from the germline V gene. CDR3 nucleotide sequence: TGTGCCAGCAGCCAACGACCCTACCAGCGGCTGCGGGAGCAAACAGATACGCAGTATTTT. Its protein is CASSQRPYQRLREQTDTQYF.

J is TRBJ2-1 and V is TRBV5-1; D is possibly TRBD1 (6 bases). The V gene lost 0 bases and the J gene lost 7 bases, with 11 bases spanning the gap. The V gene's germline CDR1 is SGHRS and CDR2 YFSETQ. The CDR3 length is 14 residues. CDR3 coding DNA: TGCGCCAGCAGCTTGGTTACAGGGCATAATGAGCAGTTCTTC. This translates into CASSLVTGHNEQFF.

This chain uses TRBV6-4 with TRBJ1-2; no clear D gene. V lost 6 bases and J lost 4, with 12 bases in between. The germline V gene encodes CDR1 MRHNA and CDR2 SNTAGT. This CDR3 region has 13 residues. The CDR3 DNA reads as TGTGCCAGCAGCCCGACCGGGAGCTATGGCTACACCTTC. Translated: CASSPTGSYGYTF.

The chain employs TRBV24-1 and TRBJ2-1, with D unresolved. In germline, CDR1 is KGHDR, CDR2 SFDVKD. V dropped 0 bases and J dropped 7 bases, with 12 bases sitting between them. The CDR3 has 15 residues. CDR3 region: CATSDLQLGYNEQFF. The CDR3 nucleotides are TGTGCCACCAGTGATTTGCAGCTGGGCTATAATGAGCAGTTCTTC.